This TCR beta chain stems from a study of blood T cell repertoires in COVID-19. Looking at the study overall: Some COVID-19 samples were acute and others convalescent; all came from the United States, Italy and Spain. T cells, B-cell-depleted T cells, or PBMCs provided the cDNA or gDNA that served as material.

This clone was seen a single time. Measured with immunoSEQ multiplex PCR; TCRdb has only the in-frame clones, and not every one. The sample has approximately 35,000 clones, approximately 80% seen once. The CDR3 spans 16 residues. V lost 0 bases to trimming and J lost 3 bases, with 12 bases between them. The germline CDR1 and CDR2 sequences are LNHNV and YYDKDF (reference sequence). The gene calls are TRBV15 and TRBJ1-5; D unclear. Material for sequencing was peripheral blood. The TCR comes from a man aged 80 or over with acute or convalescent COVID-19. The DNA of the CDR3 is TGTGCCACCAGCAGAGATCGCCCGGGGAACAATCAGCCCCAGCATTTT. Translating it yields CATSRDRPGNNQPQHF.